The subject of this entry is one T cell receptor beta chain. Axillary draining lymph nodes of breast cancer patients supplied the node samples. TCRdb re-called the multiplex PCR reads with MiXCR, one entry per CDR3 protein. The table shows under 350,000 distinct CDR3 sequences, with about 30% occurring only once. This CDR3 spans 15 amino acids. From germline, CDR1 is KGHDR and CDR2 SFDVKD. The junction had 10 bases not matched to a gene; V was cut back by 11 bases and J by 3 bases. These data originate in a study of breast tumors, draining lymph nodes, adjacent tissues. The sequenced material came from axillary lymph node tissue. The chain employs TRBV24-1 and TRBJ2-5; 11 positions match TRBD2. This TCR derives from a female donor with breast cancer. Some clones in this sample may be carry-over from other donors' samples. CDR3 region: CASRRLAGSEETQYF. CDR3 sequence (DNA): TGTGCCAGCAGGAGACTAGCGGGAAGCGAAGAGACCCAGTACTTC.